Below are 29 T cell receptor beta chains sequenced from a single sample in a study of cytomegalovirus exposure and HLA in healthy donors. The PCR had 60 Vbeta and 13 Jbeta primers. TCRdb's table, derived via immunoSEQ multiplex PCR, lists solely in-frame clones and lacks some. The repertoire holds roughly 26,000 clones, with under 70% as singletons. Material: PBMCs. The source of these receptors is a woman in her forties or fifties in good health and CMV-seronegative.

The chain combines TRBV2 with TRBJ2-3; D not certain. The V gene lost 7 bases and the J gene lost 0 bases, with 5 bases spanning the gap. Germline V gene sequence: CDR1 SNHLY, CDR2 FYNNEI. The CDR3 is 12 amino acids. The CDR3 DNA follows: TGTGCCAGCAAAACTAGCACAGATACGCAGTATTTT. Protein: CASKTSTDTQYF.

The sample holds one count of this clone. The CDR3: CSVEGQTSTDTQYF. The CDR3 DNA reads as TGCAGCGTTGAGGGACAGACTAGCACAGATACGCAGTATTTT. This chain links TRBV29-1 with TRBJ2-3, with TRBD1 identical over 7 bases. This CDR3 contains 14 residues. Germline lookup yields CDR1 SQVTM and CDR2 ANQGSEA. V shed 3 bases and J 0 bases; nucleotides not matched to a gene: 3.

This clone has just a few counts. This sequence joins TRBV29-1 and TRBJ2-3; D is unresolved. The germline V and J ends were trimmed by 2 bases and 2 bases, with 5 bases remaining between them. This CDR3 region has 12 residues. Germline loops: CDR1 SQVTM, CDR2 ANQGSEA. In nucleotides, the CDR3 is TGCAGCGTTGAACGAGACACAGATACGCAGTATTTT. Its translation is CSVERDTDTQYF.

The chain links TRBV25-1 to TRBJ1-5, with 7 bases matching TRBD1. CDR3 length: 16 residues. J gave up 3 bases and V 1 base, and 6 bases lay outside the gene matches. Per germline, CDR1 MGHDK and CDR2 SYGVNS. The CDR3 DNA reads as TGTGCCAGCAGTGAATGGGGCAGGGGGGACAATCAGCCCCAGCATTTT. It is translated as CASSEWGRGDNQPQHF.

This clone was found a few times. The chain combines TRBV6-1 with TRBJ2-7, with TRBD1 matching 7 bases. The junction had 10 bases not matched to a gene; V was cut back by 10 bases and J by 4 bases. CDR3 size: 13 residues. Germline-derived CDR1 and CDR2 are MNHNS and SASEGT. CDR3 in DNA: TGTGCCACCCGAAGAGGACAGGAGTACGAGCAGTACTTC. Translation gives CATRRGQEYEQYF.

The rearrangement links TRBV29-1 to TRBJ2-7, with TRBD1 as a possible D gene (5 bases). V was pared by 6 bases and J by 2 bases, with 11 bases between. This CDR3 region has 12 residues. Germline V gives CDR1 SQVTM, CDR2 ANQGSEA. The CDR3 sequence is CSVTTATYEQYF. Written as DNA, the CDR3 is TGCAGCGTGACGACAGCCACCTACGAGCAGTACTTC.

CDR3 sequence: CASSLQPGRSGEQFF. Written as DNA, the CDR3 is TGTGCCAGCAGTTTGCAACCCGGGAGGAGCGGTGAGCAGTTCTTC. This chain connects TRBV28 to TRBJ2-1; 7 bases line up with TRBD2. Germline CDR1 and CDR2: MDHEN and SYDVKM. The CDR3 totals 15 residues. The J segment lost 9 bases and the V segment lost 3 bases, leaving 11 bases of the junction unmatched. The full variable domain, its missing parts supplied by reference TRBV28 and TRBJ2-1, is DVKVTQSSRYLVKRTGEKVFLECVQDMDHENMFWYRQDPGLGLRLIYFSYDVKMKEKGDIPEGYSVSREKKERFSLILESASTNQTSMYLCASSLQPGRSGEQFFGPGTRLTVL.

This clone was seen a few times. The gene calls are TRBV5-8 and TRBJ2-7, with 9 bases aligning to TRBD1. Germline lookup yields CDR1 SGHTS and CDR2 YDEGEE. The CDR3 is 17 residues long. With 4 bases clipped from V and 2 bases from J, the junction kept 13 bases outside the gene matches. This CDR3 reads CASSHSFGTGNTYEQYF. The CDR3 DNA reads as TGTGCCAGCAGCCATTCATTCGGGACAGGGAACACCTACGAGCAGTACTTC.

The CDR3 nucleotides read TGTGCCAGCCGCTGGGACAGGTCAACTAACTATGGCTACACCTTC. It translates to CASRWDRSTNYGYTF. This chain uses TRBV28 with TRBJ1-2; 8 positions agree with TRBD1. Germline V gives CDR1 MDHEN, CDR2 SYDVKM. The CDR3 is 15 residues long. Germline trimming cut 8 bases from V and 0 bases from J; bases unmatched to any gene: 8.

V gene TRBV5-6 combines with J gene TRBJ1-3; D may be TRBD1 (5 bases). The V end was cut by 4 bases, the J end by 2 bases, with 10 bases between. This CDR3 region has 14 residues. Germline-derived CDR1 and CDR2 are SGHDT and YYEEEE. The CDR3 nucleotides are TGTGCCAGCAGCCCGGGCAGGGCTGGAAACACCATATATTTT. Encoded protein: CASSPGRAGNTIYF.

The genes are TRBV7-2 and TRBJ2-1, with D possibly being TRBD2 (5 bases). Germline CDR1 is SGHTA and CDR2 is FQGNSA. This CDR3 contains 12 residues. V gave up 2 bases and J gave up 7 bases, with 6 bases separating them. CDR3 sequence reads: CASSLSGNEQFF. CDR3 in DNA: TGTGCCAGCAGCTTATCGGGGAATGAGCAGTTCTTC.

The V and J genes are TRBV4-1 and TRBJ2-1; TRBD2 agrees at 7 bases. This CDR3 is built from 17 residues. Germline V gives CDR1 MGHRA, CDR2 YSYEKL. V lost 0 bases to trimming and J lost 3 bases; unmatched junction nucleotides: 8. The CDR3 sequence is CASSQDRAGRDYNEQFF. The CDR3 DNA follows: TGCGCCAGCAGCCAAGATAGAGCGGGGAGAGACTACAATGAGCAGTTCTTC.

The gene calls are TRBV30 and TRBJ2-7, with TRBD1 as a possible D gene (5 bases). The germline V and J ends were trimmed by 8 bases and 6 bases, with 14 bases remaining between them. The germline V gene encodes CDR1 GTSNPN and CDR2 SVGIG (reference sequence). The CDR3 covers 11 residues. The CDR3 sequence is CATKPRGEQYF. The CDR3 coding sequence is TGTGCCACGAAGCCAAGGGGCGAGCAGTACTTC. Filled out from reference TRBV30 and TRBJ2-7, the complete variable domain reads SQTIHQWPATLVQPVGSPLSLECTVEGTSNPNLYWYRQAAGRGLQLLFYSVGIGQISSEVPQNLSASRPQDRQFILSSKKLLLSDSGFYLCATKPRGEQYFGPGTRLTVT.

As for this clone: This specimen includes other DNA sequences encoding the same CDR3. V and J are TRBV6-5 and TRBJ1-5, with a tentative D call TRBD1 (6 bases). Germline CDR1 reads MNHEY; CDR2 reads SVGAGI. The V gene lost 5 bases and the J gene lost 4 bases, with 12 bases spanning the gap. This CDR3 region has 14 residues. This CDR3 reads CASSRGGNNQPQHF. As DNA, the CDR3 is TGTGCCAGCAGTAGGGGGGGCAATAATCAGCCCCAGCATTTT.

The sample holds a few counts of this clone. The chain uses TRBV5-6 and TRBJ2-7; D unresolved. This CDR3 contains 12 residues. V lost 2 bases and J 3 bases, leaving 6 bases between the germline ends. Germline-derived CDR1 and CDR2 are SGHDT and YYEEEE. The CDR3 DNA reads TGTGCCAGCAGCTTCGTCAGCTACGAGCAGTACTTC. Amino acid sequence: CASSFVSYEQYF.

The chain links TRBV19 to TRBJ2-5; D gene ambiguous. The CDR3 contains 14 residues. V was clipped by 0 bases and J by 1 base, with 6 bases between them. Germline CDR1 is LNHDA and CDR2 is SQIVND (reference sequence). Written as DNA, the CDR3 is TGTGCCAGTAGTATAGAAAACAGCCAAGAGACCCAGTACTTC. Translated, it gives CASSIENSQETQYF.

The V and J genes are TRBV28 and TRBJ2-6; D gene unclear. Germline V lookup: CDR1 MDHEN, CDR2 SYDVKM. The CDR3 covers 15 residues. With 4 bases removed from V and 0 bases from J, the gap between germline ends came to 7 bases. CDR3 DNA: TGTGCCAGCAGTTCACACCACTCTGGGGCCAACGTCCTGACTTTC. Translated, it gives CASSSHHSGANVLTF.

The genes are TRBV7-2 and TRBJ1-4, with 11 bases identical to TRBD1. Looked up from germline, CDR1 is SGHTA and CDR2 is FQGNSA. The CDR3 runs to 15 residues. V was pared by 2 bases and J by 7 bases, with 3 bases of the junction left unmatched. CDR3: CASSLKGQGVEKLFF. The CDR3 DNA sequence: TGTGCCAGCAGCTTAAAGGGACAGGGGGTTGAAAAACTGTTTTTT.

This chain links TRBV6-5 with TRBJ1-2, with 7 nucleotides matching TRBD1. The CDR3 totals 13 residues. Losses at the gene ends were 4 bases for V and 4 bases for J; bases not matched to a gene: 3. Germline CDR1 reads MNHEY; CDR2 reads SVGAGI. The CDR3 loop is CASSWTGRYGYTF. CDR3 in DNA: TGTGCCAGCAGTTGGACAGGTCGCTATGGCTACACCTTC.

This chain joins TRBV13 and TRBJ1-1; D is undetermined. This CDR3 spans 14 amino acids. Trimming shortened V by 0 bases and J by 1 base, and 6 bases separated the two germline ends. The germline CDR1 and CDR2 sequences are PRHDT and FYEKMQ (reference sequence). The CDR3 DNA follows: TGTGCCAGCAGCTTAGGGTCAGGGAACACTGAAGCTTTCTTT. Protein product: CASSLGSGNTEAFF.

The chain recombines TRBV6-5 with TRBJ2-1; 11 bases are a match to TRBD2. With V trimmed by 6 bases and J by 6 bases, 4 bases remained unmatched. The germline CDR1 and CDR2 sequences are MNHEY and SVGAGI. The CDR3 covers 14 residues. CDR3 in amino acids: CASRQGLAANEQFF. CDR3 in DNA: TGTGCCAGCAGACAGGGACTAGCGGCCAATGAGCAGTTCTTC.

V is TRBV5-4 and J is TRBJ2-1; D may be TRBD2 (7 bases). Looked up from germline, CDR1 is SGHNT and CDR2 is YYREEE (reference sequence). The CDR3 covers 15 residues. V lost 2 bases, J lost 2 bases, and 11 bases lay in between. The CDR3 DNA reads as TGTGCCAGCAGCTTAGGGGGGGCCCCCTACAATGAGCAGTTCTTC. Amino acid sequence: CASSLGGAPYNEQFF.

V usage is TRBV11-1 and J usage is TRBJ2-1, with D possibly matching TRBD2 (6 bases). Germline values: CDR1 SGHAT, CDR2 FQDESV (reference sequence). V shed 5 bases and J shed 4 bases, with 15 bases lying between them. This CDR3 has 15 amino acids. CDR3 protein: CASSPIPGLYNEQFF. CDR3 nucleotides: TGTGCCAGCAGCCCGATCCCGGGACTGTACAATGAGCAGTTCTTC.

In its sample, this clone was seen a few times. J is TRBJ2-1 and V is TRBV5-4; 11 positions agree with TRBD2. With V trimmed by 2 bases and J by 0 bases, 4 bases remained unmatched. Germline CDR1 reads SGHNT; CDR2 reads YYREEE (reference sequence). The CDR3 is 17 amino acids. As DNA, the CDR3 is TGTGCCAGCAGCTTACCGGGACTAGCGGTCTCCTACAATGAGCAGTTCTTC. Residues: CASSLPGLAVSYNEQFF.

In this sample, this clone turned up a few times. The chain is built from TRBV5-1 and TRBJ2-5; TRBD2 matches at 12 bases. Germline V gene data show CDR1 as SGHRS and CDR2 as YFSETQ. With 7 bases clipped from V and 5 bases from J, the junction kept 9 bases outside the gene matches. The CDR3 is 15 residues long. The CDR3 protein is CASGWTSGADETQYF. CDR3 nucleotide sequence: TGCGCCAGCGGGTGGACTAGCGGGGCGGACGAGACCCAGTACTTC.

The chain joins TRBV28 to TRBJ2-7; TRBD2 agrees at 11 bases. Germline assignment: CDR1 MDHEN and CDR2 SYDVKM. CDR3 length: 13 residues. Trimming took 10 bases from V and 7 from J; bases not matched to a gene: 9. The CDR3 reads CATIAGGPREQYF. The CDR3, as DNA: TGTGCCACCATAGCGGGAGGGCCTCGAGAGCAGTACTTC.

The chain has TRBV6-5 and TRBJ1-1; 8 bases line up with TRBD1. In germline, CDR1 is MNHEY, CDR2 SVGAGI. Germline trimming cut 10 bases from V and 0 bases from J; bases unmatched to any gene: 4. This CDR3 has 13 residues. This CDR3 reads CATNRGMNTEAFF. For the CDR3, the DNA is TGTGCCACCAACAGGGGGATGAACACTGAAGCTTTCTTT.

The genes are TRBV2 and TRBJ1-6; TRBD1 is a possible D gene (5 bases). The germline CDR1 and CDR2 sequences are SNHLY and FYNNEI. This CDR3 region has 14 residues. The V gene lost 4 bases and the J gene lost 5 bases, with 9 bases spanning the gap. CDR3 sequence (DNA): TGTGCCAGCAGTGGGACATGGAATAATTCACCCCTCCACTTT. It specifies CASSGTWNNSPLHF.

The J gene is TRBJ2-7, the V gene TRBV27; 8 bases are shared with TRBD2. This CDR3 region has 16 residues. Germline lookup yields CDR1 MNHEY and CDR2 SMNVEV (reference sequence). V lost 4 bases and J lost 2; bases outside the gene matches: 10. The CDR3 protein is CASSYGLAGQPYEQYF. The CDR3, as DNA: TGTGCCAGCAGTTACGGGCTAGCGGGCCAACCCTACGAGCAGTACTTC.